Listed below are T cell receptor beta chains from one sample, sequenced in a study of T cell clonotyping in hematopoietic cell transplantation. The assay was immunoSEQ multiplex PCR, and TCRdb's table has in-frame clones only and misses some. The repertoire has approximately 15,000 clones, about 83% of them found once; the top ten carry 4.2%. The sequencing here drew on PBMCs, taken 100 days after allogeneic stem cell transplant. The receptors come from a male patient aged 55 to 70 who had an allogeneic stem cell transplant from a related donor, so the T cells may come from the graft donor. Some clones in this sample may be carry-over from other donors' samples. Each CDR3 is given with its conserved first and last residue. The order of the fields is V gene, D gene, clone size, CDR3 length, J gene, CDR3 protein, CDR3 DNA. A D gene is named only where the DNA matches it firmly. Clone size is given for some rows only: seen once, a few or many times, or a class if the clone is expanded.

TRBV7-2,-,-,14,TRBJ1-2,CASSDRRGENGYTF,TGTGCCAGCAGCGACCGTAGGGGGGAAAATGGCTACACCTTC
TRBV7-9,-,-,12,TRBJ2-2,CACDTYTGELFF,TGTGCCTGCGACACCTACACCGGGGAGCTGTTTTTT
TRBV11-2,-,-,18,TRBJ1-6,CASSLAWDLSSYNSPLHF,TGTGCCAGCAGCTTAGCGTGGGATTTAAGCTCCTATAATTCACCCCTCCACTTT
TRBV27,-,-,14,TRBJ1-4,CASGHPATNEKLFF,TGTGCCAGCGGGCACCCTGCAACTAATGAAAAACTGTTTTTT
TRBV19,TRBD1,-,14,TRBJ1-4,CASSTRWDSEKLFF,TGTGCCAGTAGTACCCGGTGGGACAGTGAAAAACTGTTTTTT
TRBV19,-,-,15,TRBJ1-1,CASTRSWGEPTEAFF,TGTGCCAGTACCAGAAGTTGGGGGGAACCGACTGAAGCTTTCTTT
TRBV7-2,-,-,12,TRBJ1-1,CASSPLAAEAFF,TGTGCCAGCAGCCCCTTGGCGGCTGAAGCTTTCTTT
TRBV5-1,TRBD1,-,16,TRBJ1-5,CASSPKRTGSNQPQHF,TGCGCCAGCAGCCCTAAACGGACAGGGAGCAATCAGCCCCAGCATTTT
TRBV7-2,-,-,17,TRBJ2-6,CASSSNRAGSGANVLTF,TGTGCCAGCAGCTCAAACAGAGCGGGCTCTGGGGCCAACGTCCTGACTTTC
TRBV5-6,-,-,14,TRBJ2-3,CASSLGLPTDTQYF,TGTGCCAGCAGCTTGGGACTCCCCACAGATACGCAGTATTTT
TRBV6-5,-,few,12,TRBJ1-2,CASKGGGRGYTF,TGTGCCAGCAAGGGGGGAGGGCGCGGCTACACCTTC
TRBV7-3,-,-,16,TRBJ2-1,CASSLSGRASYNEQFF,TGTGCCAGCAGCTTAAGCGGTAGGGCCTCCTACAATGAGCAGTTCTTC
TRBV6-5,TRBD1,-,14,TRBJ2-5,CASSSTGGYETQYF,TGTGCCAGCAGCTCGACAGGGGGGTACGAGACCCAGTACTTC
TRBV25-1,-,once,14,TRBJ2-5,CASSDNLSQETQYF,TGTGCCAGCAGTGACAATCTGAGCCAAGAGACCCAGTACTTC
TRBV19,-,-,15,TRBJ2-1,CASSNREGSYNEQFF,TGTGCCAGTAGTAACAGGGAGGGCTCCTACAATGAGCAGTTCTTC
TRBV5-1,TRBD1,-,14,TRBJ2-5,CASSYQGARETQYF,TGCGCCAGCAGCTATCAGGGGGCTAGGGAGACCCAGTACTTC
TRBV5-4,TRBD1,-,13,TRBJ2-1,CASSSGQDDEQFF,TGTGCCAGCAGCTCGGGACAGGACGATGAGCAGTTCTTC
TRBV30,-,-,13,TRBJ2-2,CAWRGTNTGELFF,TGTGCCTGGAGAGGCACGAACACCGGGGAGCTGTTTTTT
TRBV15,-,-,14,TRBJ2-7,CATSREPGGGEQYF,TGTGCCACCAGCAGAGAGCCCGGAGGGGGAGAGCAGTACTTC
TRBV19,TRBD2,-,16,TRBJ2-7,CASSIPRDAGAYEQYF,TGTGCCAGTAGTATCCCCAGGGATGCGGGGGCCTACGAGCAGTACTTC
TRBV7-3,TRBD1,-,14,TRBJ2-3,CASSEDRGTDTQYF,TGTGCCAGCAGTGAAGACAGGGGCACAGATACGCAGTATTTT
TRBV2,TRBD1,-,14,TRBJ2-1,CASGTEPSYNEQFF,TGTGCCAGCGGGACAGAGCCCTCCTACAATGAGCAGTTCTTC
TRBV21-1,-,few,14,TRBJ1-6,CASSTTGANSPLHF,TGTGCCAGCAGCACGACAGGGGCTAATTCACCCCTCCACTTT
TRBV19,TRBD2,-,16,TRBJ2-3,CASRTQRGLDTDTQYF,TGTGCCAGTAGGACCCAGCGGGGGTTGGACACAGATACGCAGTATTTT